This TCR beta chain was identified in a study of CD8 T cells in ankylosing spondylitis. MiXCR was run by TCRdb on the 5' RACE reads, yielding one entry per CDR3 protein. The sample has some 220,000 distinct CDR3 sequences, roughly 8% seen once. This clonotype was seen many times. Its target is not known. The V gene's germline CDR1 is LNHNV and CDR2 YYDKDF (reference sequence). Trimming stripped 5 bases from V and 5 bases from J, with 10 bases between. This CDR3 has 13 residues. The study's findings and limits: In synovial fluid and blood from reactive arthritis, some motif variants were previously reported. Within matched ankylosing spondylitis synovial fluid, disease-linked clones were reportedly significantly enriched. Clones linked with disease were CD8+ and fairly uncommon in the peripheral blood.

The receptor comes from a female donor with ankylosing spondylitis or in good health (not recorded which). Input material: blood, either unsorted or a sorted T cell fraction (not recorded which). V is TRBV15 and J is TRBJ1-5, with a tentative D call TRBD1 (6 bases). This CDR3 is CATSDQGHQPQHF. Written as DNA, the CDR3 is TGTGCCACCAGCGATCAGGGGCATCAGCCCCAGCATTTT.